What follows describes a single TCR beta chain. These data belong to a study of blood T cell repertoires in COVID-19. Turning to the study itself: COVID-19 samples from acute and convalescent phases originated in the United States, Italy and Spain.

Repertoires were generated with immunoSEQ multiplex PCR, while TCRdb's copy carries only in-frame clones and drops some. The table includes fewer than 200,000 clones, approximately 90% detected once. The CDR3 spans 15 residues. Per the germline V gene, CDR1 is SGHAT and CDR2 is FQNNGV. With 5 bases clipped from V and 8 bases from J, the junction kept 11 bases outside the gene matches. The Seattle site enrolled patients during active infection and followed them longitudinally. The chain combines TRBV11-2 with TRBJ1-4, with 7 bases matching TRBD1. The receptor was isolated from a man aged 25 to 45 with COVID-19, enrolled during active disease. The sequencing input was peripheral blood. CDR3 residues: CASSLIGQVREKLFF. The CDR3, as DNA: TGTGCCAGCAGCCTGATAGGACAGGTCCGGGAAAAACTGTTTTTT.